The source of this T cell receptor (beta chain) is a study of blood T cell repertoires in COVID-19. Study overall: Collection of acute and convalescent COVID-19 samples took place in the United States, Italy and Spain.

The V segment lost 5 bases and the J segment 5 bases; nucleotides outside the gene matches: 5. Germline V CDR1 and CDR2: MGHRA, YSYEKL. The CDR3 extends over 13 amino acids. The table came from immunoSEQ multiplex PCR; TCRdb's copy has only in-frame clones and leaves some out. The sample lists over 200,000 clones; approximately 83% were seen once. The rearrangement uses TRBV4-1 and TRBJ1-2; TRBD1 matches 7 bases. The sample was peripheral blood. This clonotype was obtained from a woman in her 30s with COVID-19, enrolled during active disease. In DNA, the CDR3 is TGCGCCAGCAGCTTGGACAGGCTATATGGCTACACCTTC. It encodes CASSLDRLYGYTF.